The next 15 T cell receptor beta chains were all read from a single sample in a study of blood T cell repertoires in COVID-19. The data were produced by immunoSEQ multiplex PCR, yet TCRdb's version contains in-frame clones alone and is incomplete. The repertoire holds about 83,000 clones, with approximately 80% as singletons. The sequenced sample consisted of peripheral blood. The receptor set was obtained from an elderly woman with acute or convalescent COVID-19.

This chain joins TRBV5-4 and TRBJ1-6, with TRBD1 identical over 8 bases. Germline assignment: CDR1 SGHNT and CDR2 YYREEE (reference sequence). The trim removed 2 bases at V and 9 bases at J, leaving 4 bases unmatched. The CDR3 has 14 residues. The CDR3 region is CASSLQGVGSPLHF. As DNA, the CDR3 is TGTGCCAGCAGCTTACAGGGGGTCGGTTCACCCCTCCACTTT.

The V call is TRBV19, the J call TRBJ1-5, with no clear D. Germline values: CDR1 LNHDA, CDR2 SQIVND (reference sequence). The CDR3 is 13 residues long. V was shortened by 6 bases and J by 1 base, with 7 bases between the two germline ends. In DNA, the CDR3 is TGTGCCAGTAGGTGGGAGAGCAATCAGCCCCAGCATTTT. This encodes CASRWESNQPQHF.

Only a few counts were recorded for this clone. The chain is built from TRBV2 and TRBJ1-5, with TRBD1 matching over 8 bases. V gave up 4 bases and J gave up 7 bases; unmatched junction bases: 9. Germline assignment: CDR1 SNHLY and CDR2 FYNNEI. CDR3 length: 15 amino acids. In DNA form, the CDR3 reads TGTGCCAGCAGTGGCGGGCAGGGGGCTAACCAGCCCCAGCATTTT. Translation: CASSGGQGANQPQHF. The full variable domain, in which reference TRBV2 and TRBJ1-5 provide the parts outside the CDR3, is EPEVTQTPSHQVTQMGQEVILRCVPISNHLYFYWYRQILGQKVEFLVSFYNNEISEKSEIFDDQFSVERPDGSNFTLKIRSTKLEDSAMYFCASSGGQGANQPQHFGDGTRLSIL.

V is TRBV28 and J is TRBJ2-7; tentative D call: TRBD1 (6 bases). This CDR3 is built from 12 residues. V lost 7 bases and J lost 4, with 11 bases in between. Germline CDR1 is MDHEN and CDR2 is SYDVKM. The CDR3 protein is CASTLQGYEQYF. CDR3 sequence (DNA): TGTGCCAGCACCTTACAGGGTTACGAGCAGTACTTC.

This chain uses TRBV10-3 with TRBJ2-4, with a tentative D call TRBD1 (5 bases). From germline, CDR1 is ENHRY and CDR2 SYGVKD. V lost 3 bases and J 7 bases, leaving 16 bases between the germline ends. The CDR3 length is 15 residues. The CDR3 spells CAISDPTAPFNIQYF. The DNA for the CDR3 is TGTGCCATCAGTGACCCGACAGCCCCTTTCAACATTCAGTACTTC.

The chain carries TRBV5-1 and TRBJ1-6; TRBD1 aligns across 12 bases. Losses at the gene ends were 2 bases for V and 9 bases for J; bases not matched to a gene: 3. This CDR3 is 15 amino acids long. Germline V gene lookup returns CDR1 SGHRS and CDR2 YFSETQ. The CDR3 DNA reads TGCGCCAGCAGCTTAGGGACAGGGGGCATTTCACCCCTCCACTTT. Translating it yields CASSLGTGGISPLHF. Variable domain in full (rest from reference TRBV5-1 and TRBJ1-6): KAGVTQTPRYLIKTRGQQVTLSCSPISGHRSVSWYQQTPGQGLQFLFEYFSETQRNKGNFPGRFSGRQFSNSRSEMNVSTLELGDSALYLCASSLGTGGISPLHFGNGTRLTVT.

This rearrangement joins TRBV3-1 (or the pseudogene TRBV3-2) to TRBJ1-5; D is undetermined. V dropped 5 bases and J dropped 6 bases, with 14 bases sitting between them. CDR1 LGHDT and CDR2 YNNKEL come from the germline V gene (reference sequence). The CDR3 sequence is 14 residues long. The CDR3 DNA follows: TGTGCCAGCAGCGAGGAGGGAACGACTCAGCCCCAGCATTTT. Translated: CASSEEGTTQPQHF.

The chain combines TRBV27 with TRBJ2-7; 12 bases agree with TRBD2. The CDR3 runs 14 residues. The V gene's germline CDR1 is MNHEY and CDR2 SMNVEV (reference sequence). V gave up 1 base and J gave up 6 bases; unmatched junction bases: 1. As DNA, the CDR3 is TGTGCCAGCAGTTTATGGGGACTAGCGGGCGAGCAGTACTTC. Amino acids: CASSLWGLAGEQYF.

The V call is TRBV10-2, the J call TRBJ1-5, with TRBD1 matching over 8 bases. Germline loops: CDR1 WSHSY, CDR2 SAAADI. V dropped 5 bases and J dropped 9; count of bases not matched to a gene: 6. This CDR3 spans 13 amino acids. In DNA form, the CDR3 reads TGCGCCAGCAGTCTGACAGGGGCATCGCCCCAGCATTTT. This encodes CASSLTGASPQHF.

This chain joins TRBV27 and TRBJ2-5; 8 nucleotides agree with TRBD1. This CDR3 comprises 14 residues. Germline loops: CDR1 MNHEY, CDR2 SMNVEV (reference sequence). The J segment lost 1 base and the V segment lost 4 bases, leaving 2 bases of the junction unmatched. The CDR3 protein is CASSSGTGQETQYF. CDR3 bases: TGTGCCAGCAGTTCCGGGACAGGCCAAGAGACCCAGTACTTC.

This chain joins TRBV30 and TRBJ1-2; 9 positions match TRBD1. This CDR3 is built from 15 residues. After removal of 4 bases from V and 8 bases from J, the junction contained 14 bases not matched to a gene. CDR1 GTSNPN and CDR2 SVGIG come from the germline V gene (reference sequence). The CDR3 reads CAWTVGGQGSVGYTF. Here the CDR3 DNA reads TGTGCCTGGACCGTGGGGGGACAGGGTTCAGTAGGCTACACCTTC.

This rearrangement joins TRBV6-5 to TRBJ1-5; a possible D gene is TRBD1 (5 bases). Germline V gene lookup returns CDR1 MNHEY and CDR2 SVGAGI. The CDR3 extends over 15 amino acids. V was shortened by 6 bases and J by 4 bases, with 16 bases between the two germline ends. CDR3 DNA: TGTGCCAGCAGCGGGGGGGGAAATCGGAATCAGCCCCAGCATTTT. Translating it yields CASSGGGNRNQPQHF.

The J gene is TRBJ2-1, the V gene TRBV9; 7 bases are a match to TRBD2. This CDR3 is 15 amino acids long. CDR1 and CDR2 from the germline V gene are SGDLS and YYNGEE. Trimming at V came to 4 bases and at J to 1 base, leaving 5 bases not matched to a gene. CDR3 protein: CASSPRLASYNEQFF. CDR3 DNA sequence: TGTGCCAGCAGCCCCCGACTAGCTTCCTACAATGAGCAGTTCTTC.

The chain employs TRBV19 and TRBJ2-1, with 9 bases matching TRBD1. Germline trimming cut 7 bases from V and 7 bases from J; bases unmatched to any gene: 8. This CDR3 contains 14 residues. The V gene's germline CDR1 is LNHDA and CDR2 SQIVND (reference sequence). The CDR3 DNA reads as TGTGCCAGTACTCGACAGGGGGTTGGAAATGAGCAGTTCTTC. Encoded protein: CASTRQGVGNEQFF.

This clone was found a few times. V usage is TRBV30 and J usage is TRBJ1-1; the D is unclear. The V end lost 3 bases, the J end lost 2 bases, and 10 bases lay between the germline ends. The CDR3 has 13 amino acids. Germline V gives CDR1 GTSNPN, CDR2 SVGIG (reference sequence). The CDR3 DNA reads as TGTGCCTGGAGCGTCGCACTTAACACTGAAGCTTTCTTT. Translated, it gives CAWSVALNTEAFF.